These T cell receptor beta chains were read from a single sample in a study of CD8+ T cells in alopecia areata. The table came from immunoSEQ multiplex PCR; TCRdb's copy has only in-frame clones and leaves some out. This sample has more than 90,000 clones, with roughly two fifths found just once. The sample consisted of CD4+ T cells sorted from blood. Receptor source: a human donor with alopecia areata. Each CDR3 is given with its conserved first and last residue. Each record gives: D gene, V gene, CDR3 protein. D genes are given only for firm matches.

- TRBV4-2 CASRETGSSGNTIYF
- TRBV7-3 CASSSYSGTGELFF
- TRBV28 CASSSGRYYGYTF
- TRBV28 CASRRPGKENIQYF
- TRBV5-1 CATRFLGIPANTGELFF
- TRBV5-1 CASSLQGSPGYNEQFF
- TRBV14 CASSPFGYNEQFF
- TRBV29-1 CSVVFQGGITEAFF
- TRBV7-2 CASSLARDRASNEQFF
- TRBV5-1 CASSAQGGGNQPQHF
- TRBV29-1 CSVRGGPYSTDTQYF
TRBD2 TRBV28 CASSLASGGNTDTQYF
- TRBV29-1 CSVGRPNYGYTF
- TRBV29-1 CSVLGGRSAGRMDTQYF
- TRBV5-1 CASREPGSNEQFF
- TRBV7-2 CASSPKAGSDEQFF
- TRBV7-8 CASSPPMGRKDTQYF
- TRBV18 CASSPEGNEQYF
TRBD2 TRBV29-1 CSAGTSGRAGNEQFF
- TRBV29-1 CSVEVGGGVTPEAFF
- TRBV7-3 CASSSLSRDTQYF
TRBD2 TRBV2 CASGLAGETQYF
- TRBV4-2 CASSQEGDKYGYTF
TRBD1 TRBV7-2 CASSLGGGTAFGYTF
- TRBV29-1 CSVKRKVADTQYF
- TRBV29-1 CSASSNSGANVLTF
- TRBV29-1 CSVGTHTF
- TRBV7-2 CASSPQETQYF
TRBD1 TRBV6-5 CASGRQGARKETQYF
TRBD1 TRBV29-1 CGSRRGSYNEQFF
TRBD2 TRBV5-1 CASRRASGPYNEQFF
TRBD1 TRBV29-1 CSVRTGDGYTF
TRBD1 TRBV29-1 CSAKVGQGLEAFF
- TRBV7-6 CASSLVVTGTAFF
- TRBV29-1 CSVVDRLNTEAFF
- TRBV29-1 CSAGTGGTDTQYF
- TRBV4-1 CASSQEGTENEQYF
- TRBV20-1 CSASGRGVFF
- TRBV28 CASSNYHTGYEQYF
- TRBV29-1 CSVEDNEKLFF
- TRBV30 CAWSRGNTDTQYF
- TRBV5-1 CASSTGAYEQYF
- TRBV29-1 CSVVSVRYGYTF
TRBD2 TRBV29-1 CSVEVWGLAGVRNSNEQFF
- TRBV29-1 CSTAGSFNEQFF
TRBD1 TRBV4-3 CASSQEVTGGYGYTF
- TRBV7-3 CASSLTPMGVYTDTQYF
- TRBV13 CASSLNRSPLHF
- TRBV4-2 CASSLRTVMNTEAFF
- TRBV14 CASSHRGARGETQYF
- TRBV4-1 CASSQVFRGAEDTQYF
- TRBV29-1 CSVEGRNTDTQYF
- TRBV29-1 CSVPGPSSYNEQFF
TRBD2 TRBV13 CASSNRGRLAGTHNEQFF